This T cell receptor (beta chain) appears in the sequencing data of a study of blood T cell repertoires in COVID-19. The J segment lost 7 bases and the V segment lost 5 bases, leaving 4 bases of the junction unmatched. The CDR3 consists of 14 residues. Germline lookup yields CDR1 SGHAT and CDR2 FQDESV (reference sequence). This table comes from immunoSEQ multiplex PCR, and its TCRdb copy is limited to in-frame clones, with some not included. Found here are about 190,000 clones, over 75% of them singletons; the top ten hold about 13%. This clonotype originated in a man aged 50 or older who had recovered from COVID-19. Sequenced: peripheral blood. The chain couples TRBV11-1 to TRBJ1-6; 8 nucleotides align to TRBD1. This chain's CDR3 is CASSRQGTNSPLHF. CDR3 bases: TGTGCCAGCAGCCGACAGGGGACCAATTCACCCCTCCACTTT.